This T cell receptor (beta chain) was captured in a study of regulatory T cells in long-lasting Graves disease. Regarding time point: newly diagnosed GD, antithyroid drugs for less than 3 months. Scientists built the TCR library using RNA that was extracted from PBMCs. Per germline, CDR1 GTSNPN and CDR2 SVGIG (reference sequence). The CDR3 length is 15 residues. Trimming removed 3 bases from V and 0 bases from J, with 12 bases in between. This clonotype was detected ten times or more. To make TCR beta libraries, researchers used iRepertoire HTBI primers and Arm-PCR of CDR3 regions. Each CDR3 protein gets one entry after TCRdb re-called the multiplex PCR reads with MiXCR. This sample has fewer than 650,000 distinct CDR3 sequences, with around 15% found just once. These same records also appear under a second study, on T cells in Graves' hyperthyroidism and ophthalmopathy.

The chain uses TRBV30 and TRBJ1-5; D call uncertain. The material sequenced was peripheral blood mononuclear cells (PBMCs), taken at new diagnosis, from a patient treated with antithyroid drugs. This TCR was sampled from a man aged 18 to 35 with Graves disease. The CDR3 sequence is CAWSGESYSNQPQHF. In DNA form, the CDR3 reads TGTGCCTGGAGCGGGGAGAGTTATAGCAATCAGCCCCAGCATTTT.